This TCR beta chain stems from a study of T cell repertoires in cytomegalovirus infection. Overall study: Matching HLA type, along with CMV infection, was indicated by public TCR beta signatures.

Note on this clonotype: Antigen specificity is unknown.

TCRdb re-derived calls from the reads in MiXCR, one entry per CDR3 protein. The table has approximately 220,000 distinct CDR3 sequences, roughly two fifths seen once. The V and J ends lost 3 bases and 1 base, in that order; junction bases with no gene match: 22. The CDR3 consists of 22 residues. Findings and limits, study-wide: Cumulative public TCR beta family frequency identified carriers of CMV plus the relevant HLA. The study found HLA-C-restricted CMV-specific TCR beta clonotypes dominating the ex vivo response.

The V call is TRBV12-3 or TRBV12-4, the J call TRBJ2-2, with TRBD2 matching over 8 bases. The starting material was CD8+ T cells from cultured PBMCs, obtained from culture after CMV antigen stimulation. This sequence was found in a human donor in good health (CMV status not recorded). Some clones in this sample may be carry-over from other donors' samples. DNA for the CDR3: TGTGCCAGCAGTTTCGCGGGAGGCGGCGGGAAGCTAAATCGCCGGAACACCGGGGAGCTGTTTTTT. It encodes CASSFAGGGGKLNRRNTGELFF.